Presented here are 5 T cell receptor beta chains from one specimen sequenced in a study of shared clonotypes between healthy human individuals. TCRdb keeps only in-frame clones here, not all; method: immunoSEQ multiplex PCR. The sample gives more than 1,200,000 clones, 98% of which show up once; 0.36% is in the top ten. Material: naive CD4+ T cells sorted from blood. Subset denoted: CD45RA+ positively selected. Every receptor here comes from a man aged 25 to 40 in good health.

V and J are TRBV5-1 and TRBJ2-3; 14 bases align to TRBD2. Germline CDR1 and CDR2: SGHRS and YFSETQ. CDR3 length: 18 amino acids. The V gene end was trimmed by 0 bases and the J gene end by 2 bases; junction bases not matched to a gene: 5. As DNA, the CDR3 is TGCGCCAGCAGCTTGGGAGGACTAGCGGGAGGCCTCACAGATACGCAGTATTTT. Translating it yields CASSLGGLAGGLTDTQYF.

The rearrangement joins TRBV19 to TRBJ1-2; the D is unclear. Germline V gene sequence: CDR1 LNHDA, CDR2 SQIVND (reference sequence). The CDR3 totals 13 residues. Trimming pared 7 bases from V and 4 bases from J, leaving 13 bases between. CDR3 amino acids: CASTLDTSYGYTF. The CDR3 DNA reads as TGTGCCAGTACCTTAGACACTTCCTATGGCTACACCTTC.

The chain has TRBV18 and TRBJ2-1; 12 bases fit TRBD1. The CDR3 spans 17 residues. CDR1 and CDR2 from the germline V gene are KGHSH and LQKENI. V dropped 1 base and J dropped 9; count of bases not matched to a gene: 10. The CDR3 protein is CASSPRDRDRGRGEQFF. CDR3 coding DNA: TGTGCCAGCTCACCACGGGATCGGGACAGGGGGCGAGGTGAGCAGTTCTTC. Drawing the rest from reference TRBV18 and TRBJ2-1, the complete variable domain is NAGVMQNPRHLVRRRGQEARLRCSPMKGHSHVYWYRQLPEEGLKFMVYLQKENIIDESGMPKERFSAEFPKEGPSILRIQQVVRGDSAAYFCASSPRDRDRGRGEQFFGPGTRLTVL.

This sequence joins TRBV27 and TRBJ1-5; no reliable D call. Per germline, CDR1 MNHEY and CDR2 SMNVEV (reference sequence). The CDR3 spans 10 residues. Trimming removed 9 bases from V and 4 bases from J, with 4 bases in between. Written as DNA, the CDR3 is TGTGCCAGTCTGAATCAGCCCCAGCATTTT. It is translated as CASLNQPQHF.

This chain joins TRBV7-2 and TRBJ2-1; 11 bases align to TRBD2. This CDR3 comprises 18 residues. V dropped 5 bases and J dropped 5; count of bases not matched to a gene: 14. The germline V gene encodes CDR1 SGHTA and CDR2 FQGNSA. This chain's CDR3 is CASSPQVLAGGGHNEQFF. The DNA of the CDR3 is TGTGCCAGCAGCCCCCAAGTCCTAGCGGGAGGCGGCCACAATGAGCAGTTCTTC.